This T cell receptor (beta chain) originates from a study of T cells in Graves' hyperthyroidism and ophthalmopathy. Across the study: Peripheral blood sampling occurred at initial diagnosis, before any treatment. General study results and limits: Also found in blood were most expanded thyroid clonotypes above 0.001.

The CDR3 regions of TCR beta were amplified from RNA transcripts. In the first-round RT-PCR of the TCR CDR3, the HTBI primer set was used. MiXCR, run by TCRdb on the multiplex PCR reads, gives a single entry per CDR3 protein. Here the sample spans hundreds of thousands of distinct CDR3 sequences, under 20% being singletons. This CDR3 region has 14 residues. Germline CDR1 and CDR2: MNHEY and SVGEGT. V lost 8 bases and J lost 2, with 16 bases in between. This blood was taken when hyperthyroidism was first diagnosed, before any ophthalmopathy symptoms existed. PBMCs were obtained from over 8.5 ml fresh peripheral blood. With regard to this clonotype: What it recognizes is unknown.

This TCR derives from a woman aged 50 to 65 with Graves' hyperthyroidism that later progressed to Graves' ophthalmopathy. Material: blood. The chain joins TRBV6-2 or TRBV6-3 to TRBJ2-7; D possibly matches TRBD1 or TRBD2 (5 bases each). The CDR3 sequence is CASGVMGETYEQYF. The CDR3 nucleotides read TGTGCCAGCGGGGTAATGGGGGAGACCTACGAGCAGTACTTC.